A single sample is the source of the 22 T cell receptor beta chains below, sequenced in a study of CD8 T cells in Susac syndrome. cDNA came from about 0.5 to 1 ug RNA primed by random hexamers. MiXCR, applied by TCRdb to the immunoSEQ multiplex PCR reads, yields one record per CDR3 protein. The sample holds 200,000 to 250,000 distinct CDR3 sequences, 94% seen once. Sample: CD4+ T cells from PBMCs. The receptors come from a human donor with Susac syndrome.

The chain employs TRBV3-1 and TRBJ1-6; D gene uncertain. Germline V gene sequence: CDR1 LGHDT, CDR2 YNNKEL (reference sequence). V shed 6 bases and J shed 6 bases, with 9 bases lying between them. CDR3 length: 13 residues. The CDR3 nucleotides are TGTGCCAGCAGGCACCCGGGTAATTCACCCCTCCACTTT. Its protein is CASRHPGNSPLHF.

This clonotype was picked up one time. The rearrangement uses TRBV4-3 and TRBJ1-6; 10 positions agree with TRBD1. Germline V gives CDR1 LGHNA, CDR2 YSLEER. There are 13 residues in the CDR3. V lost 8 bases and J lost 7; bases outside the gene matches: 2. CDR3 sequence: CASGGQGNSPLHF. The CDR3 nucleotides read TGCGCCAGCGGGGGACAGGGGAATTCACCCCTCCACTTT.

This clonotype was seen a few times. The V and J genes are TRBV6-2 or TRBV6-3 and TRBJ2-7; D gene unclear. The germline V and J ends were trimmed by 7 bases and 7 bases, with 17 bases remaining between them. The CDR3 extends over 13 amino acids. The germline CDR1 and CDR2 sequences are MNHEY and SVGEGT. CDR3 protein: CASTPPAATEQYF. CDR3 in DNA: TGTGCCAGCACCCCCCCGGCAGCGACTGAGCAGTACTTC.

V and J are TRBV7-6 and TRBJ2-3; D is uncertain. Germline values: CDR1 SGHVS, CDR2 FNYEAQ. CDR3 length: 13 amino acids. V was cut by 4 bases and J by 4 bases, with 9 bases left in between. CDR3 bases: TGTGCCAGCAGCTCCCTCTCTTCAGATACGCAGTATTTT. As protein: CASSSLSSDTQYF.

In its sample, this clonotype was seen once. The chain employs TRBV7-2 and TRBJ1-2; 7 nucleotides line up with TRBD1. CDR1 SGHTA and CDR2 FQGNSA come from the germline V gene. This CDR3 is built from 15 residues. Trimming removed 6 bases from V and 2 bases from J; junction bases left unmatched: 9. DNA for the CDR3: TGTGCCAGCAGATCTCCGGGACAGACAAACTATGGCTACACCTTC. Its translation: CASRSPGQTNYGYTF.

The CDR3 spells CSARDQGRAAFF. The DNA for the CDR3 is TGCAGTGCTAGAGATCAAGGCAGGGCCGCTTTCTTT. The chain has TRBV20-1 and TRBJ1-1; D possibly corresponds to TRBD1 (5 bases). CDR3 length: 12 residues. CDR1 is DFQATT, CDR2 SNEGSKA, per germline (reference sequence). The germline V and J ends were trimmed by 0 bases and 11 bases, with 13 bases remaining between them.

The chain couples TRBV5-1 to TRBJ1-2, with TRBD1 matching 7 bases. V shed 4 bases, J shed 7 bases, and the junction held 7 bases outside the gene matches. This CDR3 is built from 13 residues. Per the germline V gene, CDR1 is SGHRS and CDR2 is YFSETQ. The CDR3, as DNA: TGCGCCAGCAGCCGCGACAGGGATTCTGGCTACACCTTC. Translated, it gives CASSRDRDSGYTF.

CDR3 protein: CASSLNRRLDYGYTF. CDR3 nucleotide sequence: TGTGCCAGCAGCTTAAACAGGCGATTAGACTATGGCTACACCTTC. V gene TRBV7-2 combines with J gene TRBJ1-2; maybe TRBD1 (5 bases). CDR1 SGHTA and CDR2 FQGNSA come from the germline V gene. CDR3 size: 15 residues. The V end was cut by 2 bases, the J end by 3 bases, with 13 bases between.

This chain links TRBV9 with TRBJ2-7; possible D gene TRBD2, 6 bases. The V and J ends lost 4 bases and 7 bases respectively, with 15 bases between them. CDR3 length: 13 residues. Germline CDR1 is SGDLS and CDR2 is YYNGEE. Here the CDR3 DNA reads TGTGCCAGCAGCCGCCGGGGACGGGGGGAGCAGTACTTC. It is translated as CASSRRGRGEQYF.

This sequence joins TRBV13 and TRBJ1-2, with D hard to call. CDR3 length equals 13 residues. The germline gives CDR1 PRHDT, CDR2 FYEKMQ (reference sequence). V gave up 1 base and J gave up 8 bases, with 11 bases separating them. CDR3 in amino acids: CASSLDTAGGYTF. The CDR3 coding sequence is TGTGCCAGCAGCTTAGACACGGCGGGAGGCTACACCTTC.

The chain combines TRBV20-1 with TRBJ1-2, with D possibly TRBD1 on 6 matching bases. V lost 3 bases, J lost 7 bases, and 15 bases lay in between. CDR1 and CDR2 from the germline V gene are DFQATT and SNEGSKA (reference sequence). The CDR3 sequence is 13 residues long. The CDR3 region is CSARVAGASGYTF. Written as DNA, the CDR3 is TGCAGTGCTAGGGTGGCGGGGGCCAGTGGCTACACCTTC.

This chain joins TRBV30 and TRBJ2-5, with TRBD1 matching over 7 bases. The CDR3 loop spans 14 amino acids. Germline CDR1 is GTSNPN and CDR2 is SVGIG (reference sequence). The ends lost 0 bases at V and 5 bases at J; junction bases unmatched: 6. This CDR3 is CAWSVQGPRETQYF. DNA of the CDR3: TGTGCCTGGAGTGTACAGGGGCCCAGGGAGACCCAGTACTTC. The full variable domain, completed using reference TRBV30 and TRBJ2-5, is SQTIHQWPATLVQPVGSPLSLECTVEGTSNPNLYWYRQAAGRGLQLLFYSVGIGQISSEVPQNLSASRPQDRQFILSSKKLLLSDSGFYLCAWSVQGPRETQYFGPGTRLLVL.

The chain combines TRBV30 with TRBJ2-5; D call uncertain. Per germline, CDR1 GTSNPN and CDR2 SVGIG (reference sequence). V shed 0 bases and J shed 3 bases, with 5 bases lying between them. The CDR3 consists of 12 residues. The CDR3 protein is CAWSVFKETQYF. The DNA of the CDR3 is TGTGCCTGGAGTGTTTTCAAAGAGACCCAGTACTTC.

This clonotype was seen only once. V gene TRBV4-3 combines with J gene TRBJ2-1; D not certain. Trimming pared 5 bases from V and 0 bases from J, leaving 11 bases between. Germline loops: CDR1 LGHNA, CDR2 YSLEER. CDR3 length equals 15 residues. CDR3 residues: CASSIEGGSYNEQFF. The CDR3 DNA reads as TGCGCCAGCAGCATCGAAGGCGGCTCCTACAATGAGCAGTTCTTC.

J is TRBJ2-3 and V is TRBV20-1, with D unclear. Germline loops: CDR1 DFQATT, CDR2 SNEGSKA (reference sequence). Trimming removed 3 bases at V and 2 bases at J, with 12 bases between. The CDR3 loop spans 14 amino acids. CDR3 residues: CSARGGRFTDTQYF. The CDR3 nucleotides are TGCAGTGCTAGGGGCGGCCGGTTCACAGATACGCAGTATTTT.

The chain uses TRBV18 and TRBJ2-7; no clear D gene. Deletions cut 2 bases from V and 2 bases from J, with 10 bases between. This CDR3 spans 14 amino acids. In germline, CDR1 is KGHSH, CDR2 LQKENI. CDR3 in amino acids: CASSPSGGTYEQYF. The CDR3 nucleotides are TGTGCCAGCTCACCAAGTGGTGGAACCTACGAGCAGTACTTC. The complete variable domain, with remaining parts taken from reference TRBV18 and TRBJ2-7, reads NAGVMQNPRHLVRRRGQEARLRCSPMKGHSHVYWYRQLPEEGLKFMVYLQKENIIDESGMPKERFSAEFPKEGPSILRIQQVVRGDSAAYFCASSPSGGTYEQYFGPGTRLTVT.

The CDR3 is CATQQLPRTDTQYF. Written as DNA, the CDR3 is TGTGCCACCCAACAACTCCCACGCACAGATACGCAGTATTTT. The V and J genes are TRBV6-2 or TRBV6-3 and TRBJ2-3; D is undetermined. The CDR3 extends over 14 amino acids. V was shortened by 10 bases and J by 1 base, with 15 bases between the two germline ends. Per germline, CDR1 MNHEY and CDR2 SVGEGT.

The CDR3, as DNA: TGTGCCAGCAGTTCCGTTAGAGGCGCCTACTACGAGCAGTACTTC. It is translated as CASSSVRGAYYEQYF. The V call is TRBV28, the J call TRBJ2-7; D not resolved. V lost 4 bases and J 3 bases, leaving 16 bases between the germline ends. The CDR3 has 15 amino acids. Germline lookup yields CDR1 MDHEN and CDR2 SYDVKM.

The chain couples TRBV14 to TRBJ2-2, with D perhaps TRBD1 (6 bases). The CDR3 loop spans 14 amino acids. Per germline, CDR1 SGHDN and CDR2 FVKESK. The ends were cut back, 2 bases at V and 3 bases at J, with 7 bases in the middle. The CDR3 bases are TGTGCCAGCAGCCAAAACAGGGACACCGGGGAGCTGTTTTTT. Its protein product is CASSQNRDTGELFF. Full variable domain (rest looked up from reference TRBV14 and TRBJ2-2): EAGVTQFPSHSVIEKGQTVTLRCDPISGHDNLYWYRRVMGKEIKFLLHFVKESKQDESGMPNNRFLAERTGGTYSTLKVQPAELEDSGVYFCASSQNRDTGELFFGEGSRLTVL.

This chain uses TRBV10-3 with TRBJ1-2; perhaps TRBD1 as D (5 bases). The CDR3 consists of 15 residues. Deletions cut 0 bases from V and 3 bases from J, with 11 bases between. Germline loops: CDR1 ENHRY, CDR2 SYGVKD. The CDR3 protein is CAISESNLGHYGYTF. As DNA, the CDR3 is TGTGCCATCAGTGAGTCGAACTTGGGGCACTATGGCTACACCTTC.

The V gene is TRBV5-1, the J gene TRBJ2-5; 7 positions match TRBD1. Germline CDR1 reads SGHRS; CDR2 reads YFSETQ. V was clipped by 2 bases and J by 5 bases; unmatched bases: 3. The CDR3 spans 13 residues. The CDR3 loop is CASSLGQAETQYF. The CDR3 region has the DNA TGCGCCAGCAGCTTAGGACAGGCGGAGACCCAGTACTTC.

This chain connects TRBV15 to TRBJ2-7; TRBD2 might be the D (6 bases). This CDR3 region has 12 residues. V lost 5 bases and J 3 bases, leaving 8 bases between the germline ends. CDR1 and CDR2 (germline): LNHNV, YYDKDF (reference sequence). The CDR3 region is CATSRRGYEQYF. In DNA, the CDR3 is TGTGCCACCAGCCGGAGGGGCTACGAGCAGTACTTC.